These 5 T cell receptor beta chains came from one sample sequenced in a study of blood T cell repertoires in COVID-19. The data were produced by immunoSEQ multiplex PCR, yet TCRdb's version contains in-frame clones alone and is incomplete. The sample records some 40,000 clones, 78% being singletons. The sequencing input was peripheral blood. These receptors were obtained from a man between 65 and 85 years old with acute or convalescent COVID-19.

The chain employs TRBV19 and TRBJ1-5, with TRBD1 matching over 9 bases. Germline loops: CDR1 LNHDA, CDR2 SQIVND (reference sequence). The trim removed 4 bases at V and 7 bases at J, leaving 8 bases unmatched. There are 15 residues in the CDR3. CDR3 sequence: CASSRTGTGIQPQHF. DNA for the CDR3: TGTGCCAGTAGTAGAACCGGGACAGGGATCCAGCCCCAGCATTTT. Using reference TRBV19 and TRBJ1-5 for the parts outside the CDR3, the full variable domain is DGGITQSPKYLFRKEGQNVTLSCEQNLNHDAMYWYRQDPGQGLRLIYYSQIVNDFQKGDIAEGYSVSREKKESFPLTVTSAQKNPTAFYLCASSRTGTGIQPQHFGDGTRLSIL.

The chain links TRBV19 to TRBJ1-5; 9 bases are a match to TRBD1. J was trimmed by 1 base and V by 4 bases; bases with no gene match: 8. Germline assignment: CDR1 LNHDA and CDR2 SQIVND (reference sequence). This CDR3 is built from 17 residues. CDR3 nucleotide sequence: TGTGCCAGTAGTAATCTGGGACAGGGTAGGAGCAATCAGCCCCAGCATTTT. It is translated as CASSNLGQGRSNQPQHF.

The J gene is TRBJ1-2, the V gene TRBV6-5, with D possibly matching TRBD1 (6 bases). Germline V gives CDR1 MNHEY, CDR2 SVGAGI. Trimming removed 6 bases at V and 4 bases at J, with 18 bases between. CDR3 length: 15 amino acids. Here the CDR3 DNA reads TGTGCCAGCAGCAGAGGGGCAGGGGCTAGCTATGGCTACACCTTC. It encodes CASSRGAGASYGYTF.

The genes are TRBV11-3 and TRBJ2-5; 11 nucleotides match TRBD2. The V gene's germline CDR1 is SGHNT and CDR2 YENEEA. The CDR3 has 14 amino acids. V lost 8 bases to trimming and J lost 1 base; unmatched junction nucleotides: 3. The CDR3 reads CASSLAGGQETQYF. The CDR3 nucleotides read TGTGCCAGCTCCCTAGCGGGGGGCCAAGAGACCCAGTACTTC.

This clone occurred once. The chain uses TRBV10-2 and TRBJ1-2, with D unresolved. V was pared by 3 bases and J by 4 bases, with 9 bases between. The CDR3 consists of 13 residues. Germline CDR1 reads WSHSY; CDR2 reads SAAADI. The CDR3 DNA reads TGCGCCAGCAGTGAAATCAGAAGCTATGGCTACACCTTC. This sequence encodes CASSEIRSYGYTF.